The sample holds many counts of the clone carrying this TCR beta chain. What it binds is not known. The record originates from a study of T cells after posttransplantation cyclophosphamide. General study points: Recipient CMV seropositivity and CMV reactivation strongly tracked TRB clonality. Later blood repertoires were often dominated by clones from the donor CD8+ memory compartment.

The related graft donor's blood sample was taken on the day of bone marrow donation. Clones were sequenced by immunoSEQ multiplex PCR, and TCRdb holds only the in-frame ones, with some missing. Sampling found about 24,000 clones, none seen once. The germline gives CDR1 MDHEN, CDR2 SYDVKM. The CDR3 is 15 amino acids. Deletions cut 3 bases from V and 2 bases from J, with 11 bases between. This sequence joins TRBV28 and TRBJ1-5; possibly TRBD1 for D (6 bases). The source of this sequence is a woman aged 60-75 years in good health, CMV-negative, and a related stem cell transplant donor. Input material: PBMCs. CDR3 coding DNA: TGTGCCAGCAGTTTGGGGGGGCAGGGCAATCAGCCCCAGCATTTT. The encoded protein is CASSLGGQGNQPQHF.